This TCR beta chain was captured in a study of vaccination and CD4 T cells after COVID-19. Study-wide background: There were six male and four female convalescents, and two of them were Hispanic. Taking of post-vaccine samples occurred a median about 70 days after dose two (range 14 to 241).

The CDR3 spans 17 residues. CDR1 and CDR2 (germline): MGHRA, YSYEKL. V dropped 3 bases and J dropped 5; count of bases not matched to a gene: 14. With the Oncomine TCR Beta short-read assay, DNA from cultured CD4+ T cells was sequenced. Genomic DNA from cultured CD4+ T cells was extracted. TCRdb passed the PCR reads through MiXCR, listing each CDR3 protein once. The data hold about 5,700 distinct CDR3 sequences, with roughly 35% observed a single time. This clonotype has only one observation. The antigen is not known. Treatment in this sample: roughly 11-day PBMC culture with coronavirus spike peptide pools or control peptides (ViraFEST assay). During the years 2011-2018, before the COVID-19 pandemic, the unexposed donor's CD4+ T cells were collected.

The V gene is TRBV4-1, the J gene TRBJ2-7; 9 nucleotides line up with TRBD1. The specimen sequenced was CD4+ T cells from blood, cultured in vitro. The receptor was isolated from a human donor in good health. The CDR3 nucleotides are TGCGCCAGCAGCCAGGCTTCCGGGACAGGGAATTTCCACGAGCAGTACTTC. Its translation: CASSQASGTGNFHEQYF.